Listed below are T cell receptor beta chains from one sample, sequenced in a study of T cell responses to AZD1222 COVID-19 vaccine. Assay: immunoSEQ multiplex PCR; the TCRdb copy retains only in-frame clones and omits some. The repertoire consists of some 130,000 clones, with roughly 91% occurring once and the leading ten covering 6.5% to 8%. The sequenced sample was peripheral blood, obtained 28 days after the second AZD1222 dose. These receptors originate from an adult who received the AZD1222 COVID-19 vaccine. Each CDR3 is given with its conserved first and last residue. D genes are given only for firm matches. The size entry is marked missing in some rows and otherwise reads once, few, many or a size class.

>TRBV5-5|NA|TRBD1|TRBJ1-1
CASSPGQARTEAFF
TGTGCCAGCAGCCCGGGACAGGCCCGCACTGAAGCTTTCTTT
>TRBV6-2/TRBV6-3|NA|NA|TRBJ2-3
CASSDSYQRVSGTDTQYF
TGTGCCAGCAGCGACTCGTACCAACGGGTATCGGGCACAGATACGCAGTATTTT
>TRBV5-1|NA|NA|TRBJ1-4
CASSSRGGKEKLFF
TGCGCCAGCAGCTCGAGGGGTGGTAAAGAAAAACTGTTTTTT
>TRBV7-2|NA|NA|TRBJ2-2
CASSLEGFNTGELFF
TGTGCCAGCAGCTTAGAAGGGTTCAACACCGGGGAGCTGTTTTTT
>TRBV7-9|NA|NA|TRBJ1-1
CASSDRANTEAFF
TGTGCCAGCAGCGATCGGGCGAACACTGAAGCTTTCTTT
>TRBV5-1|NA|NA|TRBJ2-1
CASSLGTSTGEQFF
TGCGCCAGCAGCTTGGGCACTTCGACGGGGGAGCAGTTCTTC
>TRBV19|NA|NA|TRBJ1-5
CASSIDRFGQPQHF
TGTGCCAGTAGTATAGATCGGTTCGGTCAGCCCCAGCATTTT
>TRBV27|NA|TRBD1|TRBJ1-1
CASSLRGLSTEAFF
TGTGCCAGCAGTTTGAGGGGGCTGAGCACTGAAGCTTTCTTT
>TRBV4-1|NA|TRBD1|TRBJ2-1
CASSLQGIHNEQFF
TGCGCCAGCAGCCTACAGGGGATCCACAATGAGCAGTTCTTC
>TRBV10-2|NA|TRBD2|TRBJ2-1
CASSGGLAGGYNEQFF
TGCGCCAGCAGTGGAGGACTAGCGGGGGGGTACAATGAGCAGTTCTTC
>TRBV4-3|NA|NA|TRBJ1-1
CASSQEGMGTYMNTEAFF
TGCGCCAGCAGCCAGGAGGGGATGGGGACTTATATGAACACTGAAGCTTTCTTT
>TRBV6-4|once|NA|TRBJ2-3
CASSDTVADTQYF
TGTGCCAGCAGTGACACGGTAGCGGATACGCAGTATTTT
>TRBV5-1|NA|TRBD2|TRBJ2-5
CASSRYASGGVQETQYF
TGCGCCAGCAGCCGATATGCTAGCGGGGGGGTCCAAGAGACCCAGTACTTC
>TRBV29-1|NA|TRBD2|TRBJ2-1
CSVRRLAGDNEQFF
TGCAGCGTTCGGAGACTAGCGGGGGATAATGAGCAGTTCTTC
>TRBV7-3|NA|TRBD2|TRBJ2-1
CASSPKGTSGANEQFF
TGTGCCAGCAGCCCCAAGGGGACTAGCGGGGCTAATGAGCAGTTCTTC
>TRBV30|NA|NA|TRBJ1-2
CAWSSSQGSNYGYTF
TGTGCCTGGAGCTCTTCACAGGGTTCTAACTATGGCTACACCTTC
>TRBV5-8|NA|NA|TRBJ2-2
CASSFPGTGELFF
TGTGCCAGCAGCTTCCCAGGGACCGGGGAGCTGTTTTTT
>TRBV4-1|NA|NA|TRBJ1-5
CASSQVGVQPQHF
TGCGCCAGCAGCCAAGTAGGCGTTCAGCCCCAGCATTTT
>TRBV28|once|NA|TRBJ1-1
CASSRSRGNTEAFF
TGTGCCAGCAGCCGAAGTCGGGGGAACACTGAAGCTTTCTTT
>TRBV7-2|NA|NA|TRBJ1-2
CASSNPSYGYTF
TGTGCCAGCAGTAATCCATCCTATGGCTACACCTTC
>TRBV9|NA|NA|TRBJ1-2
CASSVGQGSYGYTF
TGTGCCAGCAGCGTAGGCCAGGGATCCTATGGCTACACCTTC
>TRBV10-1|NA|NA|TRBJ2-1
CASSVRYSYNEQFF
TGCGCCAGCAGTGTAAGGTACTCCTACAATGAGCAGTTCTTC
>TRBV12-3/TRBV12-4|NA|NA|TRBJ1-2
CASSPTGAGGYTF
TGTGCCAGCAGTCCTACAGGTGCTGGGGGCTACACCTTC
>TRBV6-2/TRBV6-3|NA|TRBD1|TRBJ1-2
CASSYRQGALNYGYTF
TGTGCCAGCAGTTATCGACAGGGGGCCCTTAACTATGGCTACACCTTC
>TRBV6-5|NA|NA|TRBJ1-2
CASSIGARYGYTF
TGTGCCAGCAGCATAGGGGCGCGCTATGGCTACACCTTC
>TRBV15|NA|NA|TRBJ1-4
CATSKQPTNEKLFF
TGTGCCACCAGCAAACAGCCAACTAATGAAAAACTGTTTTTT
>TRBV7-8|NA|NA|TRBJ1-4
CASSPGVRLNEKLFF
TGTGCCAGCAGCCCGGGGGTCCGGCTCAATGAAAAACTGTTTTTT
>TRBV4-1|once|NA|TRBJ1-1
CASSHGGGHGTEAFF
TGCGCCAGCAGCCACGGCGGGGGGCATGGCACTGAAGCTTTCTTT
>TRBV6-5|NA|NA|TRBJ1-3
CASSYTYEARGNTIYF
TGTGCCAGCAGTTATACATATGAGGCGCGGGGAAACACCATATATTTT
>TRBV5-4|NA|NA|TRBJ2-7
CASSLDPGTPYEQYF
TGTGCCAGCAGCTTGGACCCCGGGACGCCCTACGAGCAGTACTTC
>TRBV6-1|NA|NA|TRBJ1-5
CASSEAQTNQPQHF
TGTGCCAGCAGTGAAGCCCAGACCAATCAGCCCCAGCATTTT
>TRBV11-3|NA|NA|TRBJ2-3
CASSLAGERDTQYF
TGTGCCAGCAGCTTAGCAGGGGAGCGGGATACGCAGTATTTT
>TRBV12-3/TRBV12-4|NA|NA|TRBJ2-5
CASRETQYF
TGTGCCAGCAGGGAGACCCAGTACTTC
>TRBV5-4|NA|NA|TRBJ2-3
CASSPAGTDTQYF
TGTGCCAGCAGTCCGGCGGGCACAGATACGCAGTATTTT
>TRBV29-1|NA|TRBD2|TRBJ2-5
CSVESGGFQETQYF
TGCAGCGTTGAGAGCGGGGGCTTCCAAGAGACCCAGTACTTC
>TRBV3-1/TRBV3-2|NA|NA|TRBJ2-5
CASSQDLPSRETQYF
TGTGCCAGCAGCCAAGATTTACCCAGCCGGGAGACCCAGTACTTC
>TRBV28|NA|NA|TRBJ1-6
CATGGESSYNSPLHF
TGTGCCACCGGGGGGGAAAGCTCCTATAATTCACCCCTCCACTTT
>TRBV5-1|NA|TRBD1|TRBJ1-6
CASSPDREHSPLHF
TGCGCCAGCAGCCCGGACAGGGAACATTCACCCCTCCACTTT
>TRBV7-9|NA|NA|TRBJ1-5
CASSFRGNQPQHF
TGTGCCAGCAGCTTCCGGGGCAATCAGCCCCAGCATTTT
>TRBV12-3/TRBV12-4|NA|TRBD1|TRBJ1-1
CASTSNTGAEAFF
TGTGCCAGCACTTCCAACACAGGGGCGGAAGCTTTCTTT
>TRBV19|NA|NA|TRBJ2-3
CASSIDLGGPTDTQYF
TGTGCCAGTAGTATAGATCTAGGGGGTCCCACAGATACGCAGTATTTT
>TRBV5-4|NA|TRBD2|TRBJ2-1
CASSLIWGKRGKNEQFF
TGTGCCAGCAGCTTGATCTGGGGTAAGCGGGGGAAAAATGAGCAGTTCTTC
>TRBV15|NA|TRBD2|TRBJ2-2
CATSRAQGLPTGELFF
TGTGCCACCAGCAGAGCCCAGGGACTACCAACCGGGGAGCTGTTTTTT
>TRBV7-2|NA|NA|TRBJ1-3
CASSLGSGNTIYF
TGTGCCAGCAGCTTGGGGAGTGGAAACACCATATATTTT
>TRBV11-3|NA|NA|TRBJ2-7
CASSLEPYEQYF
TGTGCCAGCAGCTTAGAGCCTTACGAGCAGTACTTC
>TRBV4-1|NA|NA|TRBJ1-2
CASSPSRDVYGYTF
TGCGCCAGCAGCCCCAGCAGGGACGTCTATGGCTACACCTTC
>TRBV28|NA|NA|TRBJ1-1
CASSERNTEAFF
TGTGCCAGCAGTGAGAGGAACACTGAAGCTTTCTTT
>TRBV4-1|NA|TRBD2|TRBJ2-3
CASSQGTSVGQYF
TGCGCCAGCAGCCAAGGGACTAGCGTAGGGCAGTATTTT
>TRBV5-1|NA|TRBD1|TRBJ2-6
CASEKQGTGGSGANVLTF
TGCGCCAGCGAGAAACAAGGGACAGGGGGCTCTGGGGCCAACGTCCTGACTTTC
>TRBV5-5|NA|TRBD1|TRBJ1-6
CASSLVPPDRGSPLHF
TGTGCCAGCAGCTTGGTGCCCCCCGACAGGGGGTCACCCCTCCACTTT
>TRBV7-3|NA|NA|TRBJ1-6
CAATSDSFHSPLHF
TGTGCCGCTACGAGTGACTCCTTCCATTCACCCCTCCACTTT
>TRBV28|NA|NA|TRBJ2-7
CASSSGDWSSYEQYF
TGTGCCAGCAGTTCCGGGGACTGGAGCTCCTACGAGCAGTACTTC
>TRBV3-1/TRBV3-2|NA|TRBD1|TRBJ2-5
CASSQEYIGQAKQQETQYF
TGTGCCAGCAGCCAAGAATACATCGGACAGGCCAAGCAACAAGAGACCCAGTACTTC
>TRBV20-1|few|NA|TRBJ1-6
CRALPGSPLHF
TGCAGGGCCCTGCCGGGTTCACCCCTCCACTTT
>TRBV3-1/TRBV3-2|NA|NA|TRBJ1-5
CASSLSNQPQHF
TGTGCCAGCAGCCTTAGCAATCAGCCCCAGCATTTT
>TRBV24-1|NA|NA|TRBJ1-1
CATRGNQGVTEAFF
TGTGCCACCAGGGGAAACCAGGGAGTCACTGAAGCTTTCTTT
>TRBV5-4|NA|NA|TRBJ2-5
CASSLEETQYF
TGTGCCAGCAGCTTGGAGGAGACCCAGTACTTC
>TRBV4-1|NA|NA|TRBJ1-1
CASSHNSLNLNTEAFF
TGCGCCAGCAGCCACAACAGCTTAAACCTGAACACTGAAGCTTTCTTT
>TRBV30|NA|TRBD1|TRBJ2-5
CAWSGNPRDRKSQETQYF
TGTGCCTGGAGCGGTAACCCCAGGGACAGAAAATCACAAGAGACCCAGTACTTC
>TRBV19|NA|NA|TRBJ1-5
CASSIWTSYQPQHF
TGTGCCAGTAGTATATGGACATCCTATCAGCCCCAGCATTTT